The clone carrying this T cell receptor beta chain is a singleton in its sample. Its antigen remains unidentified. This record comes from a study of OX40 agonist ivuxolimab in advanced cancers. Study details: Given to patients was ivuxolimab, an agonistic anti-OX40 (CD134) antibody. Study conclusions and caveats: Both blood CD4+ and CD8+ T cells showed clonal growth by week 6 at 0.1 to 3.0 mg/kg.

The repertoire was sequenced with immunoSEQ multiplex PCR; TCRdb's copy has only in-frame clones and lacks some. The table lists some 74,000 clones, roughly 90% of them singletons, with 0.75% to 1% in the top ten. CDR3 length equals 14 residues. Trimming stripped 6 bases from V and 0 bases from J, with 9 bases between. Germline-derived CDR1 and CDR2 are MDHEN and SYDVKM. This rearrangement joins TRBV28 to TRBJ1-3; D gene ambiguous. This clonotype was obtained from an adult with an advanced solid tumor such as melanoma, head and neck, liver or kidney cancer. The specimen comprised CD4+ or CD8+ T cells sorted from blood, sampled in a trial of the OX40 agonist ivuxolimab. CDR3 region: CASRSISSGNTIYF. CDR3 bases: TGTGCCAGCAGGTCGATAAGCTCTGGAAACACCATATATTTT.